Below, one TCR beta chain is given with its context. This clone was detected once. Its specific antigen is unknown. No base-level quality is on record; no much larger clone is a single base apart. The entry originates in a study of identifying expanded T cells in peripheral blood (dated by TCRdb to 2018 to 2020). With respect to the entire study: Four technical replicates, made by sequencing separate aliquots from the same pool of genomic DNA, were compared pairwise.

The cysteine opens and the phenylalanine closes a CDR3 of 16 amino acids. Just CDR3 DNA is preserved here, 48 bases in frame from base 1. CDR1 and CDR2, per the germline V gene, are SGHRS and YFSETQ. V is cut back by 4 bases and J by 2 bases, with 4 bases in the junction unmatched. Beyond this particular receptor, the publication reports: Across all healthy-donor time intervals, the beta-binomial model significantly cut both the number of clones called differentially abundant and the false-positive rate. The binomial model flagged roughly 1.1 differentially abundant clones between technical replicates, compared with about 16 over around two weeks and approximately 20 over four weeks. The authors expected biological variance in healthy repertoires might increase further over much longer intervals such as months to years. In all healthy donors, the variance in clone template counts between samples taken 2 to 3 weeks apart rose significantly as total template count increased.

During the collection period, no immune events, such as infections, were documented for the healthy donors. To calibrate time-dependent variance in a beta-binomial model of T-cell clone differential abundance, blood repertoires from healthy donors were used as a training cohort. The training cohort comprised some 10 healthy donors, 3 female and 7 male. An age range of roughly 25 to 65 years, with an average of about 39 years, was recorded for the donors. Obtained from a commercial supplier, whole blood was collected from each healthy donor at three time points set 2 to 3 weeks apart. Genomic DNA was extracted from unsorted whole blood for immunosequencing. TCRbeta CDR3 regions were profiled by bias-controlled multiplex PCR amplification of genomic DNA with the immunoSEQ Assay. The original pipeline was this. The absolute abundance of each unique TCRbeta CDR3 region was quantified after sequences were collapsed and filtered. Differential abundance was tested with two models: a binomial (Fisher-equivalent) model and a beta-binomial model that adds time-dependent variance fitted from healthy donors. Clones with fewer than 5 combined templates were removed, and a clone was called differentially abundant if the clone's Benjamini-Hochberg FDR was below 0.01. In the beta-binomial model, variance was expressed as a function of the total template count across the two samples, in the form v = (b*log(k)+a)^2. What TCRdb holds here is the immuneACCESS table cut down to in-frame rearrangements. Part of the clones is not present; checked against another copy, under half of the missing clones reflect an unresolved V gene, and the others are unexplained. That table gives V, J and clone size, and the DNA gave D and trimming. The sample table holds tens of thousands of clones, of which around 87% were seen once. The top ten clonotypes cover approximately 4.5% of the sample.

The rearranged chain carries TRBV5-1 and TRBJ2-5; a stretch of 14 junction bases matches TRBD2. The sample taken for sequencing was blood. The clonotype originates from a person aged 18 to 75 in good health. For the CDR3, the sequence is CASSPGTSGGQETQYF. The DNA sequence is TGCGCCAGCAGCCCGGGGACTAGCGGGGGACAAGAGACCCAGTACTTC.